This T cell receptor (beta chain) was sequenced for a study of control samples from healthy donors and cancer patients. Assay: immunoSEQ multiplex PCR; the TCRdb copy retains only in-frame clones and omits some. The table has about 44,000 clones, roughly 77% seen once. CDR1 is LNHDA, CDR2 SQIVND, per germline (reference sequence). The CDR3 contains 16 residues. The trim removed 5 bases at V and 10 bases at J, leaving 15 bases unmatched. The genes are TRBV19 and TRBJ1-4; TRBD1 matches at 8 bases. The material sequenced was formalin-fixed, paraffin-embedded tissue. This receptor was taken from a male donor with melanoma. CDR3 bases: TGTGCCAGTAGTCCCCAGGGACAGGTACAGGGAGGAAAACTGTTTTTT. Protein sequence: CASSPQGQVQGGKLFF. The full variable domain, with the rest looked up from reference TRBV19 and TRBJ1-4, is DGGITQSPKYLFRKEGQNVTLSCEQNLNHDAMYWYRQDPGQGLRLIYYSQIVNDFQKGDIAEGYSVSREKKESFPLTVTSAQKNPTAFYLCASSPQGQVQGGKLFFGSGTQLSVL.